One sample yielded the 17 T cell receptor beta chains listed below, sequenced in a study of cytomegalovirus exposure and HLA in healthy donors. Researchers ran the PCR with 60 Vbeta and 13 Jbeta primers. TCRdb keeps only in-frame clones here, not all; method: immunoSEQ multiplex PCR. Among under 200,000 clones, 77% were seen once, and the ten largest hold about 2.6%. Sequenced material: PBMCs. Source of these receptors: a woman aged 40 to 49 in good health and CMV-seropositive.

This chain connects TRBV7-2 to TRBJ2-3; D possibly corresponds to TRBD1 (5 bases). Germline CDR1 SGHTA, CDR2 FQGNSA. Trimming removed 1 base at V and 4 bases at J, with 12 bases between. The CDR3 consists of 15 residues. Written as DNA, the CDR3 is TGTGCCAGCAGCTTAGTTGGTCAGGGCTCAGATACGCAGTATTTT. Translation gives CASSLVGQGSDTQYF.

The V gene is TRBV19, the J gene TRBJ2-7; a weak D match, TRBD1 (6 bases). From germline, CDR1 is LNHDA and CDR2 SQIVND (reference sequence). The germline V and J ends were trimmed by 3 bases and 3 bases, with 9 bases remaining between them. The CDR3 has 13 amino acids. As DNA, the CDR3 is TGTGCCAGTAGTATGGAACAGGGCTACGAGCAGTACTTC. Protein: CASSMEQGYEQYF. The full variable domain, its missing parts supplied by reference TRBV19 and TRBJ2-7, is DGGITQSPKYLFRKEGQNVTLSCEQNLNHDAMYWYRQDPGQGLRLIYYSQIVNDFQKGDIAEGYSVSREKKESFPLTVTSAQKNPTAFYLCASSMEQGYEQYFGPGTRLTVT.

V usage is TRBV19 and J usage is TRBJ2-1, with 9 bases that match TRBD2. Germline loops: CDR1 LNHDA, CDR2 SQIVND (reference sequence). CDR3 size: 16 residues. V dropped 4 bases and J dropped 2; count of bases not matched to a gene: 6. The CDR3 is CASSRAGGRAYNEQFF. The CDR3 DNA sequence: TGTGCCAGTAGTAGGGCGGGGGGGAGAGCCTACAATGAGCAGTTCTTC.

V and J are TRBV19 and TRBJ2-3; D not resolved. This CDR3 contains 13 residues. Deletions cut 4 bases from V and 3 bases from J, with 8 bases between. Germline lookup yields CDR1 LNHDA and CDR2 SQIVND (reference sequence). CDR3 DNA sequence: TGTGCCAGTAGTACCGTCGGGACAGATACGCAGTATTTT. Amino acid sequence: CASSTVGTDTQYF.

This chain's CDR3 is CASLIQGNNEQFF. The CDR3 DNA is TGTGCCAGCTTGATACAGGGGAACAATGAGCAGTTCTTC. The chain joins TRBV18 to TRBJ2-1; 7 bases agree with TRBD1. The J segment lost 5 bases and the V segment lost 7 bases, leaving 5 bases of the junction unmatched. This CDR3 has 13 residues. CDR1 and CDR2 from the germline V gene are KGHSH and LQKENI.

The rearrangement joins TRBV10-3 to TRBJ2-5, with 12 bases aligning to TRBD2. With 2 bases clipped from V and 1 base from J, the junction kept 2 bases outside the gene matches. This CDR3 region has 16 residues. The germline gives CDR1 ENHRY, CDR2 SYGVKD. In DNA form, the CDR3 reads TGTGCCATCAGTGAGGGACTAGCGGGACTCCAAGAGACCCAGTACTTC. Amino acid sequence: CAISEGLAGLQETQYF.

This sequence joins TRBV4-3 and TRBJ1-1; D remains unclear. The CDR3 covers 15 residues. Trimming removed 1 base from V and 2 bases from J, with 11 bases in between. Germline CDR1 reads LGHNA; CDR2 reads YSLEER. CDR3 sequence (DNA): TGCGCCAGCAGCCAAGGCTGGACTTACAACACTGAAGCTTTCTTT. It translates to CASSQGWTYNTEAFF.

The chain employs TRBV18 and TRBJ1-1; D perhaps matches TRBD1 (5 bases). The germline CDR1 and CDR2 sequences are KGHSH and LQKENI. This CDR3 has 15 amino acids. V lost 6 bases, J lost 6 bases, and 20 bases lay in between. CDR3 DNA sequence: TGTGCCAGCTCTCCTATCGGGGGTGCCGTGGCTGAAGCTTTCTTT. This translates into CASSPIGGAVAEAFF.

This chain joins TRBV27 and TRBJ2-3; TRBD2 matches 12 bases. In germline, CDR1 is MNHEY, CDR2 SMNVEV (reference sequence). The CDR3 totals 15 residues. J was trimmed by 11 bases and V by 5 bases; bases with no gene match: 11. This chain's CDR3 is CASSPVTSGGRLQYF. The CDR3 DNA is TGTGCCAGCAGTCCCGTGACTAGCGGGGGAAGGTTGCAGTATTTT.

The sample holds a few counts of this clone. The chain has TRBV7-8 and TRBJ2-4; D possibly corresponds to TRBD2 (6 bases). CDR3 length: 16 residues. In germline, CDR1 is SGHVS, CDR2 FQNEAQ. Between the trimmed V and J ends, which lost 5 bases and 8 bases, there was a span of 22 bases. CDR3 residues: CASSPRPQGGEDIQYF. CDR3 nucleotides: TGTGCCAGCAGCCCCCGGCCTCAAGGAGGGGAGGACATTCAGTACTTC.

The V and J genes are TRBV9 and TRBJ2-5, with a tentative D call TRBD1 (5 bases). Germline lookup yields CDR1 SGDLS and CDR2 YYNGEE. V was cut by 0 bases and J by 2 bases, with 11 bases left in between. The CDR3 extends over 15 amino acids. The CDR3 coding sequence is TGTGCCAGCAGCGTAGCGGCAGGGTGGCAAGAGACCCAGTACTTC. Its translation is CASSVAAGWQETQYF.

The V gene is TRBV7-9, the J gene TRBJ2-5, with TRBD2 as a possible D gene (7 bases). The germline V and J ends were trimmed by 3 bases and 4 bases, with 15 bases remaining between them. Looked up from germline, CDR1 is SEHNR and CDR2 is FQNEAQ (reference sequence). This CDR3 has 15 residues. In DNA, the CDR3 is TGTGCCAGCAGCTTTCCGGGGGGCTCGCCAGAGACCCAGTACTTC. Translation gives CASSFPGGSPETQYF. Full variable domain (rest looked up from reference TRBV7-9 and TRBJ2-5): DTGVSQNPRHKITKRGQNVTFRCDPISEHNRLYWYRQTLGQGPEFLTYFQNEAQLEKSRLLSDRFSAERPKGSFSTLEIQRTEQGDSAMYLCASSFPGGSPETQYFGPGTRLLVL.

The chain combines TRBV30 with TRBJ2-1; 10 bases match TRBD2. Losses at the gene ends were 1 base for V and 7 bases for J; bases not matched to a gene: 4. The germline V gene has CDR1 GTSNPN and CDR2 SVGIG (reference sequence). The CDR3 is 14 residues long. The CDR3 nucleotides are TGTGCCTGGAGTGGGGGACTAGCGAGGAATGAGCAGTTCTTC. This sequence encodes CAWSGGLARNEQFF.

The gene calls are TRBV9 and TRBJ2-2; 11 nucleotides line up with TRBD2. V gave up 4 bases and J gave up 2 bases; unmatched junction bases: 10. CDR1 and CDR2 from the germline V gene are SGDLS and YYNGEE. This CDR3 contains 18 residues. CDR3 protein: CASSNPTGTSGNTGELFF. The CDR3 DNA is TGTGCCAGCAGCAACCCGACCGGGACTAGCGGTAACACCGGGGAGCTGTTTTTT.

Only one count was recorded for this clone. This chain joins TRBV18 and TRBJ1-5; 7 nucleotides agree with TRBD1. Germline CDR1 reads KGHSH; CDR2 reads LQKENI. The CDR3 totals 14 residues. V was pared by 3 bases and J by 4 bases, with 3 bases of the junction left unmatched. The CDR3 sequence: CASSPLDRNQPQHF. The CDR3 bases are TGTGCCAGCTCACCCTTGGACAGGAATCAGCCCCAGCATTTT.

The chain combines TRBV4-2 with TRBJ2-1; 8 bases agree with TRBD2. The CDR3 covers 16 residues. Germline CDR1 and CDR2: LGHNA and YNFKEQ. V trimming: 3 bases; J trimming: 6 bases; junction bases outside the gene matches: 10. The CDR3 here is CASSQVPGTSSNEQFF. DNA for the CDR3: TGTGCCAGCAGCCAGGTCCCCGGGACTAGTAGCAATGAGCAGTTCTTC.

The CDR3 DNA reads TGTGCCAGCAGCCCGGGACTGGCGGCGGGGCAGCCCCAGCATTTT. Translated: CASSPGLAAGQPQHF. This chain joins TRBV6-5 and TRBJ1-5; D possibly corresponds to TRBD1 (5 bases). This CDR3 is built from 15 residues. The V and J ends lost 6 bases and 7 bases respectively, with 19 bases between them. The germline CDR1 and CDR2 sequences are MNHEY and SVGAGI.